The 22 T cell receptor beta chains given below trace back to one sample, sequenced in a study of shared clonotypes between healthy human individuals. TCRdb's copy holds only in-frame clones and misses some; the assay was immunoSEQ multiplex PCR. The data hold 2,500,000 or so clones, with 80% to 95% observed a single time. Sequencing input: naive CD4+ T cells from PBMCs. Sample subset: CD45RA+ positively selected. The origin of the receptors is a man in his late teens or twenties in good health. Some clones in this sample may be carry-over from other donors' samples.

V is TRBV2 and J is TRBJ1-2; 9 nucleotides agree with TRBD1. Germline V gives CDR1 SNHLY, CDR2 FYNNEI. J lost 4 bases, V lost 1 base, and 10 bases had no gene match. The CDR3 runs to 17 residues. In nucleotides, the CDR3 is TGTGCCAGCAGTGAAGGAGGGGGACAGGGTCAAGTCTATGGCTACACCTTC. Encoded protein: CASSEGGGQGQVYGYTF.

This chain joins TRBV5-4 and TRBJ1-3; TRBD1 matches at 10 bases. The CDR3 spans 17 residues. Germline loops: CDR1 SGHNT, CDR2 YYREEE (reference sequence). Germline trimming cut 0 bases from V and 4 bases from J; bases unmatched to any gene: 7. The CDR3 sequence is CASSLAKDRGRGNTIYF. CDR3 nucleotides: TGTGCCAGCAGCTTGGCCAAAGACAGGGGGCGAGGAAACACCATATATTTT.

This chain connects TRBV10-3 to TRBJ1-2; 9 nucleotides align to TRBD1. Germline values: CDR1 ENHRY, CDR2 SYGVKD. The ends lost 7 bases at V and 5 bases at J; junction bases unmatched: 5. The CDR3 is 13 amino acids. This chain's CDR3 is CAITTGTGYGYTF. CDR3 coding DNA: TGTGCCATCACCACCGGGACAGGGTATGGCTACACCTTC.

This chain connects TRBV18 to TRBJ1-2, with D perhaps TRBD1 (5 bases). With 3 bases removed from V and 4 bases from J, the gap between germline ends came to 15 bases. The CDR3 sequence is 15 residues long. Germline V CDR1 and CDR2: KGHSH, LQKENI. The CDR3 bases are TGTGCCAGCTCACCTATTTCGGGGGGAGGCTATGGCTACACCTTC. Translating it yields CASSPISGGGYGYTF.

V is TRBV28 and J is TRBJ2-7; 7 positions match TRBD2. The CDR3 contains 14 residues. Germline V CDR1 and CDR2: MDHEN, SYDVKM. V was clipped by 2 bases and J by 5 bases; unmatched bases: 6. CDR3 nucleotide sequence: TGTGCCAGCAGTTTAGAGCGGGAAGGCGACGAGCAGTACTTC. The encoded protein is CASSLEREGDEQYF.

This clone is a singleton in its sample. V usage is TRBV5-6 and J usage is TRBJ2-1, with D possibly TRBD2 on 6 matching bases. CDR3 length equals 19 residues. CDR1 is SGHDT and CDR2 is YYEEEE in the germline V gene. Trimming took off 4 bases at V and 0 bases at J, with 23 bases between the two ends. CDR3 residues: CASSPKIGGFTSSYNEQFF. For the CDR3, the DNA is TGTGCCAGCAGCCCGAAAATTGGGGGGTTTACTAGCTCCTACAATGAGCAGTTCTTC.

The rearrangement uses TRBV5-1 and TRBJ2-1; D call uncertain. Germline CDR1 reads SGHRS; CDR2 reads YFSETQ. The CDR3 is 11 residues long. The germline V and J ends were trimmed by 4 bases and 9 bases, with 8 bases remaining between them. For the CDR3, the DNA is TGCGCCAGCAGCCGGTCGGGTGAGCAGTTCTTC. Encoded protein: CASSRSGEQFF.

This chain joins TRBV11-2 and TRBJ2-5; TRBD1 is a possible D gene (6 bases). CDR3 length: 16 amino acids. CDR1 SGHAT and CDR2 FQNNGV come from the germline V gene. Between the trimmed V and J ends, which lost 5 bases and 5 bases, there was a span of 21 bases. In nucleotides, the CDR3 is TGTGCCAGCAGCCGGCTGGCCGGGACCCAGGGGGAGACCCAGTACTTC. Translation gives CASSRLAGTQGETQYF.

The rearrangement joins TRBV4-1 to TRBJ1-2; TRBD1 is a possible D gene (5 bases). The germline gives CDR1 MGHRA, CDR2 YSYEKL. CDR3 length: 14 amino acids. V gave up 1 base and J gave up 4 bases, with 10 bases separating them. CDR3 nucleotide sequence: TGCGCCAGCAGCCAAGCAGTGGGACTCTATGGCTACACCTTC. Translated: CASSQAVGLYGYTF.

This rearrangement joins TRBV6-5 to TRBJ1-1; TRBD1 agrees at 9 bases. Trimming cost V 2 bases and J 5 bases; bases outside gene matches: 6. CDR1 and CDR2 (germline): MNHEY, SVGAGI. The CDR3 has 15 residues. In DNA, the CDR3 is TGTGCCAGCAGTTACCGCGGACAGGGGAGGACTGAAGCTTTCTTT. Translated, it gives CASSYRGQGRTEAFF.

V and J are TRBV28 and TRBJ2-2; D remains ambiguous. The CDR3 covers 13 residues. CDR1 is MDHEN, CDR2 SYDVKM, per germline. The V and J ends lost 6 bases and 6 bases respectively, with 11 bases between them. DNA for the CDR3: TGTGCCAGCAGCACTTTAGTCCCCGGGGAGCTGTTTTTT. This gives the protein CASSTLVPGELFF.

Comments on this clone: Other DNA sequences in this specimen translate into the identical CDR3. The CDR3 DNA follows: TGTGCCAGCAGTTTAGGCGCCTACGAGCAGTACTTC. Its translation is CASSLGAYEQYF. The chain combines TRBV28 with TRBJ2-7; D unresolved. Germline V gives CDR1 MDHEN, CDR2 SYDVKM. V dropped 2 bases and J dropped 2 bases, with 4 bases sitting between them. The CDR3 is 12 amino acids.

This clone showed up just once. The rearrangement joins TRBV4-1 to TRBJ2-7; TRBD1 matches 10 bases. Losses at the gene ends were 2 bases for V and 2 bases for J; bases not matched to a gene: 9. CDR1 is MGHRA, CDR2 YSYEKL, per germline. The CDR3 covers 17 residues. The CDR3 DNA reads as TGCGCCAGCAGCCAACCAACCCCGGGACAGGGGACCTACGAGCAGTACTTC. Its translation is CASSQPTPGQGTYEQYF.

In this sample, this clone turned up once. The rearrangement joins TRBV28 to TRBJ2-7; 7 bases are a match to TRBD1. The CDR3 extends over 14 amino acids. Germline CDR1 MDHEN, CDR2 SYDVKM. The V and J ends lost 6 bases and 0 bases, in that order; junction bases with no gene match: 5. The CDR3 DNA reads as TGTGCCAGCAGCCAAGGGACAGTCTCCTACGAGCAGTACTTC. Its translation: CASSQGTVSYEQYF.

As regards this clone: In the same sample, other DNA sequences code for this CDR3. The chain recombines TRBV30 with TRBJ1-2, with unresolved D. The V gene lost 0 bases and the J gene lost 5 bases, with 10 bases spanning the gap. Germline V lookup: CDR1 GTSNPN, CDR2 SVGIG (reference sequence). CDR3 length: 13 amino acids. CDR3 loop: CAWSVMTGYGYTF. The CDR3 DNA is TGTGCCTGGAGTGTAATGACGGGATATGGCTACACCTTC. Full variable domain (outside the CDR3, taken from reference TRBV30 and TRBJ1-2): SQTIHQWPATLVQPVGSPLSLECTVEGTSNPNLYWYRQAAGRGLQLLFYSVGIGQISSEVPQNLSASRPQDRQFILSSKKLLLSDSGFYLCAWSVMTGYGYTFGSGTRLTVV.

V gene TRBV6-1 combines with J gene TRBJ2-5, with unresolved D. The CDR3 runs to 16 residues. V lost 3 bases to trimming and J lost 0 bases, with 14 bases between them. CDR1 is MNHNS and CDR2 is SASEGT in the germline V gene. The CDR3 coding sequence is TGTGCCAGCAGTGAGTTGCGGTCAGGTTACCAAGAGACCCAGTACTTC. This codes for CASSELRSGYQETQYF.

The rearrangement joins TRBV9 to TRBJ2-5, with TRBD2 identical over 7 bases. The V gene end was trimmed by 0 bases and the J gene end by 2 bases; junction bases not matched to a gene: 7. The CDR3 loop spans 16 amino acids. Germline loops: CDR1 SGDLS, CDR2 YYNGEE. DNA of the CDR3: TGTGCCAGCAGCGTAGCCGGGGGGTACGGTCAAGAGACCCAGTACTTC. It specifies CASSVAGGYGQETQYF.

V usage is TRBV11-2 and J usage is TRBJ2-1; 11 bases are shared with TRBD2. J was trimmed by 3 bases and V by 6 bases; bases with no gene match: 7. Germline V gene sequence: CDR1 SGHAT, CDR2 FQNNGV. The CDR3 covers 16 residues. The DNA of the CDR3 is TGTGCCAGCAGATTTAGCGGGAGGGCGATCTACAATGAGCAGTTCTTC. Translated: CASRFSGRAIYNEQFF.

This CDR3 is CATSRPSFAETQYF. As DNA, the CDR3 is TGTGCCACCAGCAGACCCTCCTTCGCGGAGACCCAGTACTTC. V and J are TRBV15 and TRBJ2-5; D remains ambiguous. Germline V gene sequence: CDR1 LNHNV, CDR2 YYDKDF (reference sequence). The CDR3 contains 14 residues. Trimming took off 2 bases at V and 5 bases at J, with 12 bases between the two ends.

J is TRBJ1-2 and V is TRBV14, with 8 bases aligning to TRBD1. After removal of 0 bases from V and 8 bases from J, the junction contained 5 bases not matched to a gene. The CDR3 is 14 residues long. The V gene's germline CDR1 is SGHDN and CDR2 FVKESK. In DNA, the CDR3 is TGTGCCAGCAGCCAAGATTGGCGGACAGGGGGCTACACCTTC. Protein sequence: CASSQDWRTGGYTF.

This clone appeared a single time. The chain couples TRBV28 to TRBJ2-5, with 13 positions matching TRBD2. J was trimmed by 4 bases and V by 5 bases; bases with no gene match: 4. Germline loops: CDR1 MDHEN, CDR2 SYDVKM. The CDR3 covers 15 residues. The DNA of the CDR3 is TGTGCCAGCAGTCAAGGACTAGCGGGAGTAGAGACCCAGTACTTC. Translated, it gives CASSQGLAGVETQYF.

The genes are TRBV2 and TRBJ2-2; D call uncertain. Per the germline V gene, CDR1 is SNHLY and CDR2 is FYNNEI. The CDR3 sequence is 13 residues long. Trimming left V 1 base short and J 4 bases short, with 4 bases between. The DNA of the CDR3 is TGTGCCAGCAGTGAAGTTTCCACCGGGGAGCTGTTTTTT. It encodes CASSEVSTGELFF. Variable domain in full (rest from reference TRBV2 and TRBJ2-2): EPEVTQTPSHQVTQMGQEVILRCVPISNHLYFYWYRQILGQKVEFLVSFYNNEISEKSEIFDDQFSVERPDGSNFTLKIRSTKLEDSAMYFCASSEVSTGELFFGEGSRLTVL.